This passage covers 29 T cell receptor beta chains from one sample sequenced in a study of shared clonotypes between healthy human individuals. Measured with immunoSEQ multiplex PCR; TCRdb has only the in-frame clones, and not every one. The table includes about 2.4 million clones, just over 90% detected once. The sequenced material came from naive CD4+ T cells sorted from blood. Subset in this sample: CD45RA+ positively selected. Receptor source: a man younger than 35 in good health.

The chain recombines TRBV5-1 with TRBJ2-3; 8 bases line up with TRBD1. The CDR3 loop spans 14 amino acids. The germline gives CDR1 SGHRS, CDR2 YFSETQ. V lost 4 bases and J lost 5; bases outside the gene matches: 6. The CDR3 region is CASSPQGAQDTQYF. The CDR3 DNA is TGCGCCAGCAGCCCCCAGGGGGCCCAAGATACGCAGTATTTT.

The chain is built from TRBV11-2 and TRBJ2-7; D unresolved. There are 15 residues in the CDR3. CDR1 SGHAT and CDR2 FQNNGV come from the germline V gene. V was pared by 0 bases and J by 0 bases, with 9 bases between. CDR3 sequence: CASSLDYGFSYEQYF. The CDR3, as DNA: TGTGCCAGCAGCTTAGATTATGGTTTCTCCTACGAGCAGTACTTC.

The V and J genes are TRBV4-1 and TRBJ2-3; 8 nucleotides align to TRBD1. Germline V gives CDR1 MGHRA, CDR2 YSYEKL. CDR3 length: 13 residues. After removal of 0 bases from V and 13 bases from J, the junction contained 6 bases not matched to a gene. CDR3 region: CASSQDQGQAEYF. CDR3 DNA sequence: TGCGCCAGCAGCCAAGATCAGGGACAGGCAGAGTATTTT.

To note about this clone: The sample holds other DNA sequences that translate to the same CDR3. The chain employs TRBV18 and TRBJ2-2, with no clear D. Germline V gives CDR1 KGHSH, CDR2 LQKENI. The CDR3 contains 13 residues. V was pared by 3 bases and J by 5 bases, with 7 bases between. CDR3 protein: CASSPDRTGELFF. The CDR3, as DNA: TGTGCCAGCTCACCGGACCGGACCGGGGAGCTGTTTTTT.

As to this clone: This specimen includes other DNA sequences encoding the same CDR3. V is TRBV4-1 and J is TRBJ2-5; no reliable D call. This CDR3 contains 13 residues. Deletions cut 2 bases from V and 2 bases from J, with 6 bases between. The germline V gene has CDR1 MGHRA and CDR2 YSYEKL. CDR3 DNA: TGCGCCAGCAGCCAATGGTCTCAAGAGACCCAGTACTTC. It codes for CASSQWSQETQYF.

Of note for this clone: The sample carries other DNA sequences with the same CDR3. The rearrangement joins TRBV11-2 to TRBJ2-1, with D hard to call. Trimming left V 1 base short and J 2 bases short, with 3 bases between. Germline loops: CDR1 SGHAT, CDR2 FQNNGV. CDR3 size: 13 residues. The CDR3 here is CASSLATYNEQFF. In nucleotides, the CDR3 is TGTGCCAGCAGCTTAGCGACCTACAATGAGCAGTTCTTC.

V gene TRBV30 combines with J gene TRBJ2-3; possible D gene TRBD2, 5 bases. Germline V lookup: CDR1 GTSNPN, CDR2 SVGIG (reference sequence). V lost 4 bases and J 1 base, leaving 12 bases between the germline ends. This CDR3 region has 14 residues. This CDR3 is CAWTYGAGTDTQYF. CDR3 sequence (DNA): TGTGCCTGGACCTACGGAGCGGGCACAGATACGCAGTATTTT.

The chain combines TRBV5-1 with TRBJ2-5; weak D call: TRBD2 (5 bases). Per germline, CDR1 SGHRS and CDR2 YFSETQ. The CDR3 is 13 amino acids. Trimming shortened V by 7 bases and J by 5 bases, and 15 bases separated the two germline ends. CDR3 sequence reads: CASASGDWETQYF. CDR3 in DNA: TGCGCCAGCGCATCCGGGGATTGGGAGACCCAGTACTTC.

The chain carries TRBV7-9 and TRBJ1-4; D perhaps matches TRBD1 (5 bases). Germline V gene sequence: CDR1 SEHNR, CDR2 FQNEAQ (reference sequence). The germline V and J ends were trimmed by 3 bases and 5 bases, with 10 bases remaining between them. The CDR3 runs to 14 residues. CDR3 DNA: TGTGCCAGCAGCTTCGCCTCAGGGAATGAAAAACTGTTTTTT. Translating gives CASSFASGNEKLFF. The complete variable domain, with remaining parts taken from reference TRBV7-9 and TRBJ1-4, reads DTGVSQNPRHKITKRGQNVTFRCDPISEHNRLYWYRQTLGQGPEFLTYFQNEAQLEKSRLLSDRFSAERPKGSFSTLEIQRTEQGDSAMYLCASSFASGNEKLFFGSGTQLSVL.

CDR3 in amino acids: CASSSDRGYNSPLHF. The CDR3 DNA reads as TGTGCCAGCAGCTCGGACAGGGGGTATAATTCACCCCTCCACTTT. The chain is built from TRBV7-2 and TRBJ1-6, with 10 nucleotides matching TRBD1. This CDR3 has 15 amino acids. Germline loops: CDR1 SGHTA, CDR2 FQGNSA. V lost 4 bases and J lost 4; bases outside the gene matches: 1.

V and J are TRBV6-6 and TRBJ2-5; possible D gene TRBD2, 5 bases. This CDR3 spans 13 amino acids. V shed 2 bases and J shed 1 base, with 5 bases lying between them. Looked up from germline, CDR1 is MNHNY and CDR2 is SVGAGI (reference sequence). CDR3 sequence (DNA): TGTGCCAGCAGTTACAGCGGCCAAGAGACCCAGTACTTC. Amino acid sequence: CASSYSGQETQYF.

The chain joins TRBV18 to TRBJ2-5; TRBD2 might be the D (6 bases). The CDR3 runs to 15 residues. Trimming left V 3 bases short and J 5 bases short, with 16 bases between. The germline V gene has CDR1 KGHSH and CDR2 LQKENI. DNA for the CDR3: TGTGCCAGCTCACCTGTTAGCGGCTGGAGGGAGACCCAGTACTTC. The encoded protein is CASSPVSGWRETQYF.

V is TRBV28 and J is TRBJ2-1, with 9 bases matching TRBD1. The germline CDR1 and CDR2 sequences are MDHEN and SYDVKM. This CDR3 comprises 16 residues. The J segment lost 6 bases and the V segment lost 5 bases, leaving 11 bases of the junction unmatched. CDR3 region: CASSPAPPGQGNEQFF. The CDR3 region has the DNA TGTGCCAGCAGTCCCGCCCCCCCGGGACAGGGCAATGAGCAGTTCTTC.

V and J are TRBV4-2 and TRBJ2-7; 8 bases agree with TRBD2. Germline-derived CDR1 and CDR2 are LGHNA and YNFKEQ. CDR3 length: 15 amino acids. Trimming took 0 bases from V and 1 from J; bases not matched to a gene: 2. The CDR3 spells CASSQERGASYEQYF. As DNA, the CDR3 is TGTGCCAGCAGCCAAGAGCGGGGGGCTTCCTACGAGCAGTACTTC.

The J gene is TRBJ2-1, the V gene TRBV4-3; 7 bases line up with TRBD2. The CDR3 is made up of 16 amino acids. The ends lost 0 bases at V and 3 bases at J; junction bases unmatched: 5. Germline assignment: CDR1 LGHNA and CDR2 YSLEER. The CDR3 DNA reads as TGCGCCAGCAGCCAAGATCTAGCGGTCCTCTACAATGAGCAGTTCTTC. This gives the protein CASSQDLAVLYNEQFF.

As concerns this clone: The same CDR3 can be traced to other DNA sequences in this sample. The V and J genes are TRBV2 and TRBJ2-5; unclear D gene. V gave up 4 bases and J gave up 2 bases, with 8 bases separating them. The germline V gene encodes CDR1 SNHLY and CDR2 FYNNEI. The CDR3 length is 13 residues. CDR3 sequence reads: CASSVLEQETQYF. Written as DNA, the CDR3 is TGTGCCAGCAGTGTTCTAGAGCAAGAGACCCAGTACTTC.

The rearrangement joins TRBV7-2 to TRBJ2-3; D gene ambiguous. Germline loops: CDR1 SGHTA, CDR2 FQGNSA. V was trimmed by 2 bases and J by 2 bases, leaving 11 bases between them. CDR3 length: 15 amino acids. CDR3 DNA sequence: TGTGCCAGCAGCTTAAACCTCCTTAACACAGATACGCAGTATTTT. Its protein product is CASSLNLLNTDTQYF.

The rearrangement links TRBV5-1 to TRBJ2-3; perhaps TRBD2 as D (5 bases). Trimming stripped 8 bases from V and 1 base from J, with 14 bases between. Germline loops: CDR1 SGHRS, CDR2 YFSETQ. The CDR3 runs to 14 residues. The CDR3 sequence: CASRGNPGTDTQYF. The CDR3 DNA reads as TGCGCCAGTAGAGGGAACCCAGGCACAGATACGCAGTATTTT.

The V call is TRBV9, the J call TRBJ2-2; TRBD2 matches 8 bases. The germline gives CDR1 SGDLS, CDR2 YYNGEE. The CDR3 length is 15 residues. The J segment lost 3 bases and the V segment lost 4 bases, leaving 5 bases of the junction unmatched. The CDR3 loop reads CASSHREGYTGELFF. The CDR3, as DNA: TGTGCCAGCAGCCACCGGGAGGGTTACACCGGGGAGCTGTTTTTT. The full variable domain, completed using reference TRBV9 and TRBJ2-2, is DSGVTQTPKHLITATGQRVTLRCSPRSGDLSVYWYQQSLDQGLQFLIQYYNGEERAKGNILERFSAQQFPDLHSELNLSSLELGDSALYFCASSHREGYTGELFFGEGSRLTVL.

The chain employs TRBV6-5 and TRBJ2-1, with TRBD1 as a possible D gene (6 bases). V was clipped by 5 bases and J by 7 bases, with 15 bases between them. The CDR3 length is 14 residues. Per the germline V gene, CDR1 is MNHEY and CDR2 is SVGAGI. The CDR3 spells CASSPLTGKNEQFF. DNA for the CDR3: TGTGCCAGCAGTCCTTTAACAGGGAAGAATGAGCAGTTCTTC.

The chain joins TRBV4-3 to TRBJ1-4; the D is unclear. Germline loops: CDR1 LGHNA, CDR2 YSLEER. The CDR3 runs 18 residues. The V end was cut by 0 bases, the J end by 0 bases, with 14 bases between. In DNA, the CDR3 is TGCGCCAGCAGCCAAGAGGGTCCAATACTTGCAACTAATGAAAAACTGTTTTTT. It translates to CASSQEGPILATNEKLFF.

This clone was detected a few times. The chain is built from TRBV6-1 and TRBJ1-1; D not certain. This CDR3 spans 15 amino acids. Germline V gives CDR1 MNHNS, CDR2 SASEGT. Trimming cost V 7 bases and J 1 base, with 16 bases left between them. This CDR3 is CASTREGVGNTEAFF. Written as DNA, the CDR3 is TGTGCCAGCACCCGAGAGGGAGTTGGGAACACTGAAGCTTTCTTT.

The CDR3 DNA sequence: TGTGCCAGCAGTGACGGGACGGGCCACGAGCAGTACTTC. This translates into CASSDGTGHEQYF. This chain links TRBV25-1 with TRBJ2-7; perhaps D is TRBD1 or TRBD2 (5 bases each). CDR3 length equals 13 residues. V lost 3 bases, J lost 5 bases, and 11 bases lay in between. From germline, CDR1 is MGHDK and CDR2 SYGVNS.

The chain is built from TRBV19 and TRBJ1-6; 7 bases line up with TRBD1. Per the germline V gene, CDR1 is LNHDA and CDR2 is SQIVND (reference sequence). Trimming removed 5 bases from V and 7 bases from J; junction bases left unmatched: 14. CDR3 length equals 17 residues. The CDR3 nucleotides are TGTGCCAGTAGTCCTCCAGGGGGAACTACTATCAATTCACCCCTCCACTTT. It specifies CASSPPGGTTINSPLHF.

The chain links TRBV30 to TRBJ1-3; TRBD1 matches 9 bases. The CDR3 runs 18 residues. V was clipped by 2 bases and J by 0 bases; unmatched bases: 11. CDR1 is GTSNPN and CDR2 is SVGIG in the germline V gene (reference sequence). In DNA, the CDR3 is TGTGCCTGGAGTCCCGGGACAGGGAGTTTGGGCTCTGGAAACACCATATATTTT. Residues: CAWSPGTGSLGSGNTIYF.

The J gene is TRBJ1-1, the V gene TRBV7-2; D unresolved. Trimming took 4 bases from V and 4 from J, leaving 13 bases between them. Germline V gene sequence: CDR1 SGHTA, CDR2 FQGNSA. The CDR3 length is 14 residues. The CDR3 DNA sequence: TGTGCCAGCAGCTCCGGTCCGGGCCTCACTGAAGCTTTCTTT. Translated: CASSSGPGLTEAFF.

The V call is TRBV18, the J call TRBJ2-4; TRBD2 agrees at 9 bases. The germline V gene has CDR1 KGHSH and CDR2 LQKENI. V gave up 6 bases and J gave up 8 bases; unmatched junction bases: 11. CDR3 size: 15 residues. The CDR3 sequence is CASSSVGGGADIQYF. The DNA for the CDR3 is TGTGCCAGCTCGTCGGTTGGCGGGGGGGCAGACATTCAGTACTTC.

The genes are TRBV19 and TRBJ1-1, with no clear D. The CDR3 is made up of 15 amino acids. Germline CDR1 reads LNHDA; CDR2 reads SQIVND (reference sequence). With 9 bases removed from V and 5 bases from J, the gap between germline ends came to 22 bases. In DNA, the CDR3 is TGTGCCAGCTCCAGTATAAGTCCGGGGAGGACTGAAGCTTTCTTT. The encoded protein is CASSSISPGRTEAFF.

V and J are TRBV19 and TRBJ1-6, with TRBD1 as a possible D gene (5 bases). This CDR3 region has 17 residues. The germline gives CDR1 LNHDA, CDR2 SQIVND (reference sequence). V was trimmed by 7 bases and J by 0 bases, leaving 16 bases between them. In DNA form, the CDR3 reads TGTGCCAGTAACCCTAGCAACAGGCGCTCCTATAATTCACCCCTCCACTTT. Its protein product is CASNPSNRRSYNSPLHF.